The next 25 T cell receptor beta chains were all read from a single sample in a study of identical twins' blood T cells. TCRdb ran MiXCR on the 5' RACE reads and lists one entry per CDR3 protein. The sample yields 300,000 to 400,000 distinct CDR3 sequences, approximately 30% seen once. The specimen sequenced was PBMCs. All receptors come from a woman aged 18-49 years in good health.

As to this clonotype: This may come from a read error, since a much larger clone is one base off. The DNA of the CDR3 is TGCAGCATTGAAGGTCGGGAGACCCAGTACTTC. It is translated as CSIEGRETQYF. The chain recombines TRBV29-1 with TRBJ2-5; D gene ambiguous. The CDR3 consists of 11 residues. Germline CDR1 is SQVTM and CDR2 is ANQGSEA.

This clonotype occurred a few times. The rearrangement joins TRBV27 to TRBJ1-1; 7 bases line up with TRBD1. V shed 6 bases and J 5 bases; nucleotides not matched to a gene: 9. This CDR3 contains 14 residues. Germline CDR1 is MNHEY and CDR2 is SMNVEV (reference sequence). CDR3 coding DNA: TGTGCCAGCAGAATATTTACAGGGGAGACTGAAGCTTTCTTT. Residues: CASRIFTGETEAFF.

This chain uses TRBV7-9 with TRBJ1-5, with D perhaps matching TRBD1 (6 bases). V lost 0 bases, J lost 6 bases, and 9 bases lay in between. Germline V gives CDR1 SEHNR, CDR2 FQNEAQ (reference sequence). The CDR3 has 14 residues. The chain's CDR3 is CASSLAQGSQPQHF. For the CDR3, the DNA is TGTGCCAGCAGCTTAGCCCAGGGGTCTCAGCCCCAGCATTTT. The variable domain in full, completed from reference TRBV7-9 and TRBJ1-5, reads DTGVSQNPRHKITKRGQNVTFRCDPISEHNRLYWYRQTLGQGPEFLTYFQNEAQLEKSRLLSDRFSAERPKGSFSTLEIQRTEQGDSAMYLCASSLAQGSQPQHFGDGTRLSIL.

The chain recombines TRBV29-1 with TRBJ1-1; a weak D match, TRBD1 (5 bases). The CDR3 is 12 residues long. The V and J ends lost 6 bases and 3 bases respectively, with 11 bases between them. Per the germline V gene, CDR1 is SQVTM and CDR2 is ANQGSEA. The CDR3 sequence is CSVRQQHTEAFF. The CDR3 region has the DNA TGCAGCGTCCGACAGCAGCACACTGAAGCTTTCTTT.

This clonotype was observed at least ten times. The J gene is TRBJ1-4, the V gene TRBV29-1, with D unresolved. CDR1 and CDR2 from the germline V gene are SQVTM and ANQGSEA. Trimming took off 7 bases at V and 9 bases at J, with 15 bases between the two ends. This CDR3 spans 12 amino acids. CDR3 DNA sequence: TGCAGCGCCGGAAGAGGACTGCAAAAACTGTTTTTT. Protein sequence: CSAGRGLQKLFF.

This clonotype was picked up a small number of times. V gene TRBV19 combines with J gene TRBJ1-1; D not certain. The germline CDR1 and CDR2 sequences are LNHDA and SQIVND (reference sequence). Deletions cut 6 bases from V and 1 base from J, with 9 bases between. The CDR3 has 13 amino acids. The CDR3 DNA is TGTGCCAGTAGCAAACAGAAGAACACTGAAGCTTTCTTT. Amino acids: CASSKQKNTEAFF.

This clonotype turned up a few times. V gene TRBV6-2 or TRBV6-3 combines with J gene TRBJ2-1, with D possibly being TRBD1 (5 bases). The CDR3 consists of 15 residues. Germline V gene data show CDR1 as MNHEY and CDR2 as SVGEGT. The V gene lost 5 bases and the J gene lost 4 bases, with 15 bases spanning the gap. CDR3: CASSTPAQGYNEQFF. Written as DNA, the CDR3 is TGTGCCAGCAGTACCCCTGCCCAGGGATACAATGAGCAGTTCTTC.

CDR3 sequence reads: CASSPWGGALMNTEAFF. The CDR3 DNA is TGTGCCAGCAGTCCTTGGGGAGGGGCTCTGATGAACACTGAAGCTTTCTTT. V is TRBV27 and J is TRBJ1-1; D might be TRBD1 (5 bases). Germline V gene data show CDR1 as MNHEY and CDR2 as SMNVEV (reference sequence). The CDR3 contains 17 residues. Between the trimmed V and J ends, which lost 5 bases and 0 bases, there was a span of 19 bases.

The V gene is TRBV11-2, the J gene TRBJ2-3, with 8 bases aligning to TRBD2. V was pared by 1 base and J by 2 bases, with 11 bases of the junction left unmatched. The CDR3 runs 18 residues. CDR1 SGHAT and CDR2 FQNNGV come from the germline V gene. In DNA, the CDR3 is TGTGCCAGCAGCTTAGGGGGACTAGTGGGAGGTTACACAGATACGCAGTATTTT. The encoded protein is CASSLGGLVGGYTDTQYF. The entire variable domain, with the rest obtained from reference TRBV11-2 and TRBJ2-3, is as follows: EAGVAQSPRYKIIEKRQSVAFWCNPISGHATLYWYQQILGQGPKLLIQFQNNGVVDDSQLPKDRFSAERLKGVDSTLKIQPAKLEDSAVYLCASSLGGLVGGYTDTQYFGPGTRLTVL.

The chain combines TRBV20-1 with TRBJ1-3; 8 nucleotides line up with TRBD1. The ends lost 6 bases at V and 1 base at J; junction bases unmatched: 8. This CDR3 spans 15 amino acids. Germline V gives CDR1 DFQATT, CDR2 SNEGSKA (reference sequence). CDR3 in DNA: TGCAGTGCGGTGGACAGGGCTGATTCTGGAAACACCATATATTTT. It specifies CSAVDRADSGNTIYF.

The chain is built from TRBV19 and TRBJ1-4; no clear D gene. The CDR3 loop spans 12 amino acids. The V and J ends lost 5 bases and 6 bases respectively, with 7 bases between them. Germline V lookup: CDR1 LNHDA, CDR2 SQIVND (reference sequence). The CDR3 nucleotides are TGTGCCAGTAGTGCACGACATGAAAAACTGTTTTTT. This gives the protein CASSARHEKLFF.

The chain joins TRBV3-1 to TRBJ1-2; maybe TRBD1 (5 bases). This CDR3 has 15 residues. CDR1 and CDR2 (germline): LGHDT, YNNKEL (reference sequence). The ends were cut back, 2 bases at V and 3 bases at J, with 13 bases in the middle. Here the CDR3 DNA reads TGTGCCAGCAGCCAACAACCGAGGGGAGACTATGGCTACACCTTC. Protein sequence: CASSQQPRGDYGYTF.

The V gene is TRBV6-5, the J gene TRBJ2-1, with TRBD2 matching over 10 bases. The CDR3 runs to 15 residues. V lost 5 bases to trimming and J lost 5 bases; unmatched junction nucleotides: 6. Germline-derived CDR1 and CDR2 are MNHEY and SVGAGI. The CDR3 DNA reads TGTGCCAGCAGTCTAACCGGGACTAGCGACAATGAGCAGTTCTTC. This gives the protein CASSLTGTSDNEQFF.

This sequence joins TRBV30 and TRBJ2-1, with D unclear. From germline, CDR1 is GTSNPN and CDR2 SVGIG (reference sequence). The CDR3 runs 13 residues. V gave up 0 bases and J gave up 3 bases, with 6 bases separating them. In nucleotides, the CDR3 is TGTGCCTGGAGTGTAGGGCACTACAATGAGCAGTTCTTC. It is translated as CAWSVGHYNEQFF. The full variable domain, in which reference TRBV30 and TRBJ2-1 provide the parts outside the CDR3, is SQTIHQWPATLVQPVGSPLSLECTVEGTSNPNLYWYRQAAGRGLQLLFYSVGIGQISSEVPQNLSASRPQDRQFILSSKKLLLSDSGFYLCAWSVGHYNEQFFGPGTRLTVL.

The chain has TRBV6-6 and TRBJ1-2; no definite D call. CDR1 and CDR2 (germline): MNHNY, SVGAGI (reference sequence). The CDR3 runs 14 residues. V lost 0 bases and J lost 5, with 10 bases in between. CDR3 loop: CASSYSSSTYGYTF. The CDR3 region has the DNA TGTGCCAGCAGTTACTCGTCGTCCACGTATGGCTACACCTTC.

This clonotype showed up just a few times. This rearrangement joins TRBV2 to TRBJ2-7, with TRBD2 matching over 9 bases. The germline CDR1 and CDR2 sequences are SNHLY and FYNNEI. The CDR3 covers 12 residues. V lost 10 bases, J lost 2 bases, and 3 bases stayed unmatched. The chain's CDR3 is CATQREAYEQYF. Written as DNA, the CDR3 is TGTGCCACCCAGCGGGAGGCCTACGAGCAGTACTTC.

V usage is TRBV27 and J usage is TRBJ2-2; 8 bases map to TRBD2. CDR1 and CDR2 (germline): MNHEY, SMNVEV (reference sequence). V dropped 6 bases and J dropped 7; count of bases not matched to a gene: 10. The CDR3 consists of 15 residues. The CDR3 DNA reads TGTGCCAGCAGGGCCGGGACTAGAGGGAACGGGGAGCTGTTTTTT. Its translation is CASRAGTRGNGELFF.

This sequence joins TRBV29-1 and TRBJ2-1; the D call may be TRBD1 or TRBD2 (5 bases each). Germline CDR1 and CDR2: SQVTM and ANQGSEA. V lost 6 bases and J lost 3, with 18 bases in between. The CDR3 contains 15 residues. The CDR3 bases are TGCAGCGTCTACCGCCGGGACGGAGACTACAATGAGCAGTTCTTC. Protein product: CSVYRRDGDYNEQFF.

Regarding this clonotype: Germline is not matched at one junction end, which may reflect a read error. This sequence joins TRBV20-1 and TRBJ2-1, with 11 bases lining up with TRBD2. The CDR3 is made up of 15 amino acids. Germline V CDR1 and CDR2: DFQATT, SNEGSKA (reference sequence). The CDR3 reads CSVRDPLAGGNEQFF. The CDR3 region has the DNA TGCAGTGTTAGAGATCCCCTAGCGGGAGGCAATGAGCAGTTCTTC.

The chain links TRBV10-3 to TRBJ1-1, with TRBD1 matching 7 bases. CDR3 length equals 15 residues. Germline CDR1 is ENHRY and CDR2 is SYGVKD. Germline trimming cut 3 bases from V and 9 bases from J; bases unmatched to any gene: 13. The CDR3 bases are TGTGCCATCAGTGACCCGACAGGGTGGGGCACCAAAGCTTTCTTT. Protein sequence: CAISDPTGWGTKAFF.

In its sample, this clonotype was seen many times. The chain joins TRBV10-3 to TRBJ2-1; the D gene could be TRBD1 or TRBD2 (6 bases each). Looked up from germline, CDR1 is ENHRY and CDR2 is SYGVKD. The ends were cut back, 3 bases at V and 8 bases at J, with 11 bases in the middle. The CDR3 is 13 amino acids. The CDR3 coding sequence is TGTGCCATCAGTGAAGGGGGGAAATATGAGCAGTTCTTC. As protein: CAISEGGKYEQFF.

The chain links TRBV29-1 to TRBJ1-2, with D perhaps matching TRBD1 (6 bases). Germline loops: CDR1 SQVTM, CDR2 ANQGSEA. This CDR3 is 13 amino acids long. The V gene lost 5 bases and the J gene lost 7 bases, with 17 bases spanning the gap. DNA for the CDR3: TGCAGCGTTCGTCCCCCGGGGGCGGGTGGCTACACCTTC. It yields the protein CSVRPPGAGGYTF.

This clonotype was detected many times. The chain carries TRBV20-1 and TRBJ1-1; D is uncertain. The CDR3 length is 11 residues. Trimming removed 0 bases from V and 8 bases from J, with 7 bases in between. The germline gives CDR1 DFQATT, CDR2 SNEGSKA (reference sequence). The CDR3 loop reads CSARDMTEAFF. The CDR3 DNA reads TGCAGTGCTAGAGACATGACAGAAGCTTTCTTT.

The rearrangement joins TRBV6-2 or TRBV6-3 to TRBJ1-1; TRBD1 might be the D (5 bases). The germline V gene has CDR1 MNHEY and CDR2 SVGEGT. This CDR3 region has 14 residues. The V and J ends lost 0 bases and 7 bases respectively, with 12 bases between them. In DNA form, the CDR3 reads TGTGCCAGCAGTTACTCGCGGCAGGGACTTGAAGCTTTCTTT. It translates to CASSYSRQGLEAFF.

This clonotype was seen ten or more times. This rearrangement joins TRBV29-1 to TRBJ2-1; no firm D call. Trimming shortened V by 5 bases and J by 6 bases, and 5 bases separated the two germline ends. The CDR3 consists of 10 residues. In germline, CDR1 is SQVTM, CDR2 ANQGSEA. The DNA of the CDR3 is TGCAGCGTTTATTTCAATGAGCAGTTCTTC. Amino acids: CSVYFNEQFF.